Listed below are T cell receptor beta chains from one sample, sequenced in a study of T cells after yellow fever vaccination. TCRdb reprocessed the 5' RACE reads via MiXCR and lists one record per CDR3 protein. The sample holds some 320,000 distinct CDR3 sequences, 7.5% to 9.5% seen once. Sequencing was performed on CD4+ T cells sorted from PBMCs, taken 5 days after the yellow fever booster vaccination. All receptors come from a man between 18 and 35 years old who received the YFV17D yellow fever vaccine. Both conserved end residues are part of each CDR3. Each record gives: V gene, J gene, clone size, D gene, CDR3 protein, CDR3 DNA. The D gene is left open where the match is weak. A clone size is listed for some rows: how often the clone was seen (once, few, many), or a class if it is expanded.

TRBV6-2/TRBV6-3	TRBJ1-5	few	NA	CASTSRWRGNQPQHF	TGTGCCAGCACGTCACGGTGGAGGGGCAATCAGCCCCAGCATTTT
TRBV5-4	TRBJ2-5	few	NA	CASSLHREETQYF	TGTGCCAGCAGCTTGCACAGGGAAGAGACCCAGTACTTC
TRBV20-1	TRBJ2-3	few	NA	CSASVGSSTDTQYF	TGCAGTGCTAGTGTGGGGAGTAGCACAGATACGCAGTATTTT
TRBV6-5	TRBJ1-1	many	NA	CASSQSENTEAFF	TGTGCCAGCAGTCAATCGGAGAACACTGAAGCTTTCTTT
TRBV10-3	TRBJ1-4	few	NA	CAISEVGPTNEKLFF	TGTGCCATCAGTGAAGTCGGTCCAACTAATGAAAAACTGTTTTTT
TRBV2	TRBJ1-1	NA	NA	CASRLGGVNTEAFF	TGTGCCAGCAGACTGGGGGGCGTTAACACTGAAGCTTTCTTT
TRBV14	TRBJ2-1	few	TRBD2	CASSREGQGRAAEQFF	TGTGCCAGCAGCCGGGAGGGGCAGGGAAGAGCTGCTGAGCAGTTCTTC
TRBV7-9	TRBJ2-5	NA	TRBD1	CASSSQGYQETQYF	TGTGCCAGCAGCTCACAGGGGTACCAAGAGACCCAGTACTTC
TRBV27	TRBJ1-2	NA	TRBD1	CASSSQGQSTYGYTF	TGTGCCAGCAGTTCCCAGGGACAGTCCACCTATGGCTACACCTTC
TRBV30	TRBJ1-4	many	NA	CAWSVRPGGNEKLFF	TGTGCCTGGAGTGTACGACCCGGGGGCAATGAAAAACTGTTTTTT
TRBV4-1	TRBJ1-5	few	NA	CASSQGGPYQPQHF	TGCGCCAGCAGCCAAGGGGGACCTTATCAGCCCCAGCATTTT
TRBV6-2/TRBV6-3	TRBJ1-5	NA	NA	CASGRDSAQHF	TGTGCCAGCGGCAGGGATTCGGCCCAGCATTTT
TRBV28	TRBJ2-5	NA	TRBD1	CASTWGTEETQYF	TGTGCCAGCACTTGGGGGACAGAAGAGACCCAGTACTTC
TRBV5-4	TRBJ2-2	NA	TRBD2	CASSFGPSGGAIGELFF	TGTGCCAGCAGCTTTGGACCGAGCGGGGGGGCCATTGGGGAGCTGTTTTTT
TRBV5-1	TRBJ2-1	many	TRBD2	CASATGRGGLDEQFF	TGCGCCAGCGCGACCGGGCGGGGGGGCCTCGATGAGCAGTTCTTC
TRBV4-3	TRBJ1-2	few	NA	CASSQALQGPGGYTF	TGCGCCAGCAGCCAAGCCCTACAGGGACCAGGTGGCTACACCTTC
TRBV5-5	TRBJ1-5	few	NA	CASNVGPDQPQHF	TGTGCCAGCAACGTGGGCCCCGATCAGCCCCAGCATTTT
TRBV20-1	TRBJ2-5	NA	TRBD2	CSARPGTSGAETQYF	TGCAGTGCTCGACCCGGGACTAGCGGGGCAGAGACCCAGTACTTC
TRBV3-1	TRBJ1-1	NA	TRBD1	CASSPRTTGEGTEAFF	TGTGCCAGCAGCCCCCGAACCACAGGGGAGGGAACTGAAGCTTTCTTT
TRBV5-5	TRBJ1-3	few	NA	CASSFVFRRISGNTIYF	TGTGCCAGCAGCTTCGTCTTCCGCAGAATCTCTGGAAACACCATATATTTT
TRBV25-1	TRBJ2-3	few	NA	CASSLDGSTDTQYF	TGTGCCAGCAGTTTGGACGGCAGCACAGATACGCAGTATTTT
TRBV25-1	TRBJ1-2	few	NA	CASRETGGDGYTF	TGTGCCAGCAGGGAGACAGGAGGTGATGGCTACACCTTC
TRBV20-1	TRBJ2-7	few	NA	CSAGIDSTYEQYF	TGCAGTGCTGGAATTGACAGTACCTACGAGCAGTACTTC
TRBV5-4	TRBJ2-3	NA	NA	CASSFRDGDTQYF	TGTGCCAGCAGCTTCCGGGATGGGGATACGCAGTATTTT
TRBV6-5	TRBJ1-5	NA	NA	CASRSGTQDQPQHF	TGTGCCAGCAGGAGCGGGACCCAAGATCAGCCCCAGCATTTT
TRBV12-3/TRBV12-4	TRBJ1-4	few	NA	CASSSDWGNEKLFF	TGTGCCAGCAGTTCGGATTGGGGGAATGAAAAACTGTTTTTT
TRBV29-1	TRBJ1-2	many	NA	CSVATSQWGASYGYTF	TGCAGCGTTGCTACATCGCAATGGGGGGCCTCCTATGGCTACACCTTC
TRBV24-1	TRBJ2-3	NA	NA	CATSDLADPTQYF	TGTGCCACCAGTGATTTGGCGGATCCTACGCAGTATTTT
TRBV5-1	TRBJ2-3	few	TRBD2	CASSSTSGGITDTQYF	TGCGCCAGCAGCTCAACTAGCGGGGGGATCACAGATACGCAGTATTTT
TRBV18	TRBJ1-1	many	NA	CASSARGTEAFF	TGTGCCAGCTCCGCGAGGGGCACTGAAGCTTTCTTT
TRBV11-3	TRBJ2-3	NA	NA	CASSLSRQTGTTDTQYF	TGTGCCAGCAGCTTAAGTCGGCAGACAGGCACTACAGATACGCAGTATTTT
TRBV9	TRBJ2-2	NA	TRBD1	CASSRTGGALTGELFF	TGTGCCAGCAGCCGCACAGGGGGCGCATTGACCGGGGAGCTGTTTTTT
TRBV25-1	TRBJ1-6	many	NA	CATTGSSYNSPLHF	TGTGCCACCACCGGGAGCTCCTATAATTCACCCCTCCACTTT